This paragraph reports one T cell receptor beta chain. Its target is unknown. The data originate from a study of shared clonotypes between healthy human individuals. General study points: Some naive CD4 clonotypes, around 4.9%, turned up in common across a handful of donors.

In the naive CD8 group, cells lacked CD45RO and were positively selected for CCR7, so terminally differentiated effector memory CD45RA+ cells were left out. V lost 10 bases and J 3 bases, leaving 12 bases between the germline ends. CDR1 SGHVS and CDR2 FQNEAQ come from the germline V gene. The CDR3 is made up of 12 amino acids. Per the study methods: ImmunoSEQ gave junction-only sequences without quality scores, so filtering differed. Clones were read by immunoSEQ multiplex PCR, and TCRdb kept only the in-frame ones, dropping some. D and trimming come from the DNA, and the V and J calls and clone size come from that table. The repertoire holds under 2,000,000 clones, with about 95% as singletons.

The chain has TRBV7-8 and TRBJ2-5; D may be TRBD1 (6 bases). The sequence was obtained from a man between 18 and 35 years old in good health. Sequencing was carried out using naive CD8+ T cells sorted from blood. CDR3 DNA: TGTGCCACCAGGAGGACAGAAGAGACCCAGTACTTC. Protein: CATRRTEETQYF.